Below are 27 T cell receptor beta chains sequenced from a single sample in a study of shared clonotypes between healthy human individuals. Produced via immunoSEQ multiplex PCR; TCRdb's table is partial and in-frame only. The sample holds a few million clones, roughly 95% seen once. Sequenced material: naive CD4+ T cells sorted from blood. Specified subset: CD45RA+ positively selected. The receptors stem from a man between 18 and 29 years old in good health.

Worth noting for this clone: Other DNA sequences in this specimen translate into the identical CDR3. J is TRBJ1-2 and V is TRBV18; TRBD1 is a possible D gene (6 bases). V was cut by 1 base and J by 7 bases, with 10 bases left in between. This CDR3 contains 13 residues. Germline V gives CDR1 KGHSH, CDR2 LQKENI. CDR3 sequence (DNA): TGTGCCAGCTCACCACTACAGGGAGGTGGCTACACCTTC. As protein: CASSPLQGGGYTF.

This chain joins TRBV19 and TRBJ2-7, with D possibly matching TRBD1 (6 bases). This CDR3 spans 14 amino acids. The germline V gene has CDR1 LNHDA and CDR2 SQIVND (reference sequence). V was clipped by 5 bases and J by 6 bases, with 17 bases between them. The chain's CDR3 is CASSLGQFQGEQYF. The CDR3 nucleotides are TGTGCCAGTAGTCTCGGACAGTTTCAAGGCGAGCAGTACTTC.

The chain combines TRBV6-6 with TRBJ1-6, with TRBD1 matching over 9 bases. The J segment lost 10 bases and the V segment lost 6 bases, leaving 7 bases of the junction unmatched. Germline V gene lookup returns CDR1 MNHNY and CDR2 SVGAGI (reference sequence). The CDR3 contains 14 residues. CDR3 bases: TGTGCCAGCAGCCCCGGGACAGGGTTCTCACCCCTCCACTTT. Protein sequence: CASSPGTGFSPLHF.

The gene calls are TRBV5-1 and TRBJ2-3; 7 nucleotides align to TRBD2. This CDR3 region has 15 residues. Unmatched junction bases numbered 6, after V lost 0 bases and J lost 5 bases. Germline CDR1 reads SGHRS; CDR2 reads YFSETQ. As DNA, the CDR3 is TGCGCCAGCAGCTTGGAGGGCGGGAGCGTAGATACGCAGTATTTT. Protein sequence: CASSLEGGSVDTQYF.

The V and J genes are TRBV6-5 and TRBJ1-1; the match to TRBD1 covers 11 bases. The CDR3 extends over 13 amino acids. The trim removed 7 bases at V and 3 bases at J, leaving 1 base unmatched. Germline CDR1 is MNHEY and CDR2 is SVGAGI. CDR3 loop: CASTGQGDTEAFF. CDR3 nucleotide sequence: TGTGCCAGCACGGGACAGGGGGACACTGAAGCTTTCTTT.

V is TRBV30 and J is TRBJ1-3; the D is unclear. Trimming left V 2 bases short and J 1 base short, with 6 bases between. The germline gives CDR1 GTSNPN, CDR2 SVGIG (reference sequence). This CDR3 has 13 amino acids. This chain's CDR3 is CAWSLMSGNTIYF. DNA of the CDR3: TGTGCCTGGAGTCTCATGTCTGGAAACACCATATATTTT. The whole variable domain, remainder taken from reference TRBV30 and TRBJ1-3, is SQTIHQWPATLVQPVGSPLSLECTVEGTSNPNLYWYRQAAGRGLQLLFYSVGIGQISSEVPQNLSASRPQDRQFILSSKKLLLSDSGFYLCAWSLMSGNTIYFGEGSWLTVV.

In its sample, this clone was seen once. The CDR3 nucleotides are TGTGCCAGCAGGTCCTCCGGTACAGTGAACACTGAAGCTTTCTTT. Amino acids: CASRSSGTVNTEAFF. The chain is built from TRBV6-5 and TRBJ1-1, with D unresolved. Per germline, CDR1 MNHEY and CDR2 SVGAGI. Trimming shortened V by 6 bases and J by 0 bases, and 14 bases separated the two germline ends. CDR3 length: 15 amino acids.

The chain couples TRBV29-1 to TRBJ2-3, with TRBD1 matching 8 bases. This CDR3 comprises 14 residues. V lost 7 bases, J lost 0 bases, and 6 bases stayed unmatched. CDR1 and CDR2 from the germline V gene are SQVTM and ANQGSEA. CDR3: CSASQGGSTDTQYF. Written as DNA, the CDR3 is TGCAGCGCATCACAGGGGGGAAGCACAGATACGCAGTATTTT.

The V and J genes are TRBV6-5 and TRBJ1-5; D not resolved. The CDR3 runs 14 residues. The V end lost 6 bases, the J end lost 3 bases, and 12 bases lay between the germline ends. From germline, CDR1 is MNHEY and CDR2 SVGAGI. CDR3 bases: TGTGCCAGCAGGGACCGGGCCTTCAATCAGCCCCAGCATTTT. Its translation is CASRDRAFNQPQHF.

This chain joins TRBV5-4 and TRBJ2-4; 8 bases fit TRBD1. The CDR3 contains 14 residues. V gave up 3 bases and J gave up 12 bases; unmatched junction bases: 11. The germline CDR1 and CDR2 sequences are SGHNT and YYREEE (reference sequence). Here the CDR3 DNA reads TGTGCCAGCAGCTCGAAGGTGGGGACAGGAGGTCAGTACTTC. It yields the protein CASSSKVGTGGQYF.

The J gene is TRBJ1-2, the V gene TRBV5-1; D remains ambiguous. Germline loops: CDR1 SGHRS, CDR2 YFSETQ. V lost 9 bases and J 0 bases, leaving 12 bases between the germline ends. The CDR3 consists of 13 residues. The CDR3 protein is CATPPGANYGYTF. Here the CDR3 DNA reads TGCGCCACCCCCCCAGGCGCTAACTATGGCTACACCTTC.

The chain is built from TRBV9 and TRBJ1-3; D not resolved. The germline gives CDR1 SGDLS, CDR2 YYNGEE. The CDR3 is 15 amino acids. The V gene lost 0 bases and the J gene lost 0 bases, with 7 bases spanning the gap. Here the CDR3 DNA reads TGTGCCAGCAGCGTAGCGGCGGACTCTGGAAACACCATATATTTT. It specifies CASSVAADSGNTIYF.

This clone appeared once. In nucleotides, the CDR3 is TGTGCCAGCAGTTACTCGGCACAGAACTCCTACAATGAGCAGTTCTTC. This encodes CASSYSAQNSYNEQFF. The chain employs TRBV6-5 and TRBJ2-1; the D is unclear. Germline V gives CDR1 MNHEY, CDR2 SVGAGI. Trimming took 0 bases from V and 0 from J, leaving 9 bases between them. This CDR3 spans 16 amino acids.

V usage is TRBV10-2 and J usage is TRBJ1-1; D is uncertain. In germline, CDR1 is WSHSY, CDR2 SAAADI. Trimming took 2 bases from V and 10 from J, leaving 17 bases between them. This CDR3 has 14 amino acids. CDR3 in DNA: TGCGCCAGCAGTGAGAGTTCCAGCATGCTCGGAGCTTTCTTT. This translates into CASSESSSMLGAFF.

This chain uses TRBV29-1 with TRBJ1-1; 7 bases are shared with TRBD1. The CDR3 totals 12 residues. In germline, CDR1 is SQVTM, CDR2 ANQGSEA. Trimming at V came to 6 bases and at J to 6 bases, leaving 7 bases not matched to a gene. The CDR3 here is CSVRDSRAEAFF. The CDR3 bases are TGCAGCGTCCGGGACAGCCGGGCTGAAGCTTTCTTT.

The chain recombines TRBV14 with TRBJ2-1, with no clear D. Trimming stripped 1 base from V and 3 bases from J, with 7 bases between. Germline V gives CDR1 SGHDN, CDR2 FVKESK. The CDR3 is 14 residues long. The chain's CDR3 is CASSQGTGYNEQFF. DNA of the CDR3: TGTGCCAGCAGCCAAGGGACGGGCTACAATGAGCAGTTCTTC. Together with reference TRBV14 and TRBJ2-1, the CDR3 gives the full variable domain: EAGVTQFPSHSVIEKGQTVTLRCDPISGHDNLYWYRRVMGKEIKFLLHFVKESKQDESGMPNNRFLAERTGGTYSTLKVQPAELEDSGVYFCASSQGTGYNEQFFGPGTRLTVL.

This chain joins TRBV10-3 and TRBJ2-5, with D hard to call. Germline loops: CDR1 ENHRY, CDR2 SYGVKD. The CDR3 contains 14 residues. Trimming left V 1 base short and J 3 bases short, with 9 bases between. The DNA of the CDR3 is TGTGCCATCAGTGAGTACCCAGATAAAGAGACCCAGTACTTC. Its translation is CAISEYPDKETQYF.

V gene TRBV5-6 combines with J gene TRBJ2-7; perhaps TRBD1 as D (6 bases). Germline loops: CDR1 SGHDT, CDR2 YYEEEE. This CDR3 spans 15 amino acids. V was pared by 4 bases and J by 4 bases, with 18 bases between. The CDR3 loop is CASSEAGVQFYEQYF. The CDR3 DNA reads TGTGCCAGCAGCGAGGCAGGGGTCCAATTTTACGAGCAGTACTTC.

This chain uses TRBV6-5 with TRBJ1-4; 12 nucleotides match TRBD1. V dropped 6 bases and J dropped 8; count of bases not matched to a gene: 4. The CDR3 length is 14 residues. CDR1 and CDR2 (germline): MNHEY, SVGAGI. The CDR3 is CASRGQGANEKLFF. The CDR3 DNA follows: TGTGCCAGCAGGGGACAGGGGGCAAACGAAAAACTGTTTTTT.

The V call is TRBV6-5, the J call TRBJ1-1; 9 positions agree with TRBD1. Germline V gene lookup returns CDR1 MNHEY and CDR2 SVGAGI. The CDR3 length is 15 residues. Trimming took 5 bases from V and 1 from J; bases not matched to a gene: 5. The CDR3 protein is CASSPQDRGNTEAFF. The CDR3 DNA reads as TGTGCCAGCAGTCCCCAGGACAGGGGGAACACTGAAGCTTTCTTT.

The rearrangement links TRBV11-2 to TRBJ1-2; possible D gene TRBD1, 5 bases. Germline values: CDR1 SGHAT, CDR2 FQNNGV. The CDR3 is 16 residues long. V lost 5 bases, J lost 3 bases, and 19 bases lay in between. CDR3 DNA: TGTGCCAGCAGCCGGCCAGGCCAGGGATCGGACTATGGCTACACCTTC. Translating gives CASSRPGQGSDYGYTF.

The V call is TRBV7-9, the J call TRBJ1-6, with 7 bases fitting TRBD1. The CDR3 runs 16 residues. Germline V lookup: CDR1 SEHNR, CDR2 FQNEAQ (reference sequence). The trim removed 7 bases at V and 5 bases at J, leaving 11 bases unmatched. CDR3 in DNA: TGTGCCAGCACCTTCGGACAGGAATACAATAATTCACCCCTCCACTTT. Its translation: CASTFGQEYNNSPLHF.

This chain uses TRBV6-6 with TRBJ2-7; maybe TRBD1 (6 bases). Trimming removed 6 bases at V and 4 bases at J, with 13 bases between. The CDR3 has 13 residues. Germline V gene sequence: CDR1 MNHNY, CDR2 SVGAGI (reference sequence). CDR3: CASSIPQGYEQYF. The CDR3 DNA reads as TGTGCCAGCAGCATACCACAGGGTTACGAGCAGTACTTC.

J is TRBJ2-2 and V is TRBV6-1; D is tentatively TRBD1 or TRBD2 (7 bases each). The V end lost 2 bases, the J end lost 8 bases, and 21 bases lay between the germline ends. Germline V CDR1 and CDR2: MNHNS, SASEGT. The CDR3 covers 17 residues. The CDR3 nucleotides are TGTGCCAGCAGTGAATCGTTACGACAGGGACTATCGGGGGAGCTGTTTTTT. It yields the protein CASSESLRQGLSGELFF.

Comment on this clone: Other DNA sequences of this sample code for an identical CDR3. The chain links TRBV5-6 to TRBJ2-7, with D unresolved. The CDR3 runs to 11 residues. Trimming stripped 2 bases from V and 4 bases from J, with 4 bases between. From germline, CDR1 is SGHDT and CDR2 YYEEEE. CDR3 in DNA: TGTGCCAGCAGCTTTGGATACGAGCAGTACTTC. Its translation: CASSFGYEQYF.

In its sample, this clone was seen once. This chain links TRBV6-5 with TRBJ1-2; D might be TRBD1 (6 bases). The V and J ends lost 10 bases and 4 bases respectively, with 13 bases between them. The CDR3 has 12 amino acids. In germline, CDR1 is MNHEY, CDR2 SVGAGI. The CDR3: CATSRGSYGYTF. In nucleotides, the CDR3 is TGTGCCACCAGCAGGGGTTCCTATGGCTACACCTTC.

The chain joins TRBV10-2 to TRBJ2-2, with D perhaps matching TRBD1 (5 bases). V shed 10 bases and J shed 3 bases, with 12 bases lying between them. Germline assignment: CDR1 WSHSY and CDR2 SAAADI. This CDR3 is built from 13 residues. CDR3 protein: CATGRADTGELFF. For the CDR3, the DNA is TGCGCCACCGGCAGGGCTGACACCGGGGAGCTGTTTTTT.